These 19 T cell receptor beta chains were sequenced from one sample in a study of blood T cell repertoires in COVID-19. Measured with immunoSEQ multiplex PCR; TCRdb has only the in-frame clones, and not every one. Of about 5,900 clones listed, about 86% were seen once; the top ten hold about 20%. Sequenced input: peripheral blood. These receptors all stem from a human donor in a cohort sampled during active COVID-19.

This CDR3 is CASSETSLAGFRYEQYF. CDR3 bases: TGTGCCAGCAGTGAAACGTCGCTAGCGGGGTTTCGGTACGAGCAGTACTTC. This chain uses TRBV2 with TRBJ2-7, with 9 bases lining up with TRBD2. Germline CDR1 and CDR2: SNHLY and FYNNEI. The CDR3 runs 17 residues. The V gene end was trimmed by 2 bases and the J gene end by 4 bases; junction bases not matched to a gene: 12.

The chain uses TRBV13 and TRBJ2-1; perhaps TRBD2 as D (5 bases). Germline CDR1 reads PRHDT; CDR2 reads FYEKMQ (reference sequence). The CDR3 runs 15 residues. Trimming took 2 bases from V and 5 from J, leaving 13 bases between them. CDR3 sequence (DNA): TGTGCCAGCAGCTTATATCCGGGGATCAACAATGAGCAGTTCTTC. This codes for CASSLYPGINNEQFF.

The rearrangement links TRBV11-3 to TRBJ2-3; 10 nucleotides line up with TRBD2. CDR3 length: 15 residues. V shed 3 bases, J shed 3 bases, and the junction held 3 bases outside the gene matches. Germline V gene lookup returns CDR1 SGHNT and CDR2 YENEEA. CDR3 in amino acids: CASSLKRGGTDTQYF. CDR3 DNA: TGTGCCAGCAGCTTGAAGCGGGGGGGAACAGATACGCAGTATTTT.

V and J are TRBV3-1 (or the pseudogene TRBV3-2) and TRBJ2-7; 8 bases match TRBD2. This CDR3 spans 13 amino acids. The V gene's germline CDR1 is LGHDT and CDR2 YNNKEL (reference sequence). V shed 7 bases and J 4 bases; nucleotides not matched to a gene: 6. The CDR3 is CASTTRGGYEQYF. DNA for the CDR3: TGTGCCAGCACCACCCGGGGGGGTTACGAGCAGTACTTC.

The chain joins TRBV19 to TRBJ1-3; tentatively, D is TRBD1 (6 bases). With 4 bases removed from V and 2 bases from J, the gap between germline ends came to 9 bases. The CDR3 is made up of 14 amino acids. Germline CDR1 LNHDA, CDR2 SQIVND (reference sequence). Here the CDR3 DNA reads TGTGCCAGTAGTAACACAGGGACTGGAAACACCATATATTTT. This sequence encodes CASSNTGTGNTIYF.

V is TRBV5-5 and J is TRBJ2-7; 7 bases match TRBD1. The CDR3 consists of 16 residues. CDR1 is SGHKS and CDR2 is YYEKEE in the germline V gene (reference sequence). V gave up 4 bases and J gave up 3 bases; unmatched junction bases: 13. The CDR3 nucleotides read TGTGCCAGCAGCCAAACCACCGGGACAGATTTCTACGAGCAGTACTTC. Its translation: CASSQTTGTDFYEQYF. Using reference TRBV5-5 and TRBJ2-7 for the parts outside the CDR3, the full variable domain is DAGVTQSPTHLIKTRGQQVTLRCSPISGHKSVSWYQQVLGQGPQFIFQYYEKEERGRGNFPDRFSARQFPNYSSELNVNALLLGDSALYLCASSQTTGTDFYEQYFGPGTRLTVT.

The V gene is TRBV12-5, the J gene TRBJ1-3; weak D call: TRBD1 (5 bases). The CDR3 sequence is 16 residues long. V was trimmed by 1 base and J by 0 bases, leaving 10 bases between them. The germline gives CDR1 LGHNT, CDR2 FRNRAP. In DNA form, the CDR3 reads TGTGCTAGTGGTTTGGGACAGCCGTTCTCTGGAAACACCATATATTTT. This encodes CASGLGQPFSGNTIYF.

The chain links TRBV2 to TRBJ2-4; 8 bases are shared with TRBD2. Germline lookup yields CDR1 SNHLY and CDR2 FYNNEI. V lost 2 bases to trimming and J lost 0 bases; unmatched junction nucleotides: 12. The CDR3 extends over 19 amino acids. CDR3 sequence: CASSEYLRGASLAKNIQYF. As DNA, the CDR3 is TGTGCCAGCAGTGAATATTTGCGGGGGGCGAGTCTAGCCAAAAACATTCAGTACTTC.

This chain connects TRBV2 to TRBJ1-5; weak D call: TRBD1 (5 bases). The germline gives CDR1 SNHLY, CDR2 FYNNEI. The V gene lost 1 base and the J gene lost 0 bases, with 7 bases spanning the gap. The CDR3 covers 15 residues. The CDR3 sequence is CASSEGGYSNQPQHF. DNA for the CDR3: TGTGCCAGCAGTGAAGGGGGCTATAGCAATCAGCCCCAGCATTTT.

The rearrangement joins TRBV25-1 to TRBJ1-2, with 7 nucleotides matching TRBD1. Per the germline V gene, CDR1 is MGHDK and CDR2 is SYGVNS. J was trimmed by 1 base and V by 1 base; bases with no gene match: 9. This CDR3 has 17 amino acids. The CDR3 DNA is TGTGCCAGCAGTGAATTCGGCACAGGGGAAGATAACTATGGCTACACCTTC. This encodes CASSEFGTGEDNYGYTF.

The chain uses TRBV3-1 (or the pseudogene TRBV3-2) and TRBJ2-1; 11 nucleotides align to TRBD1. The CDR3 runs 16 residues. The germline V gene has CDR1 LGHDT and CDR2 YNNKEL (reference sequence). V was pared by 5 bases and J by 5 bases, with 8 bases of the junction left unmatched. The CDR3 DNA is TGTGCCAGCAGCACGTCGGACAGGGGGCGTAACAATGAGCAGTTCTTC. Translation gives CASSTSDRGRNNEQFF.

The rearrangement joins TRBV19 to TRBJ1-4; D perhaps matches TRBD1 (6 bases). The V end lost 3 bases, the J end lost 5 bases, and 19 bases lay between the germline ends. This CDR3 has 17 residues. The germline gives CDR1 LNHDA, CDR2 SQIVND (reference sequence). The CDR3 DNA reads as TGTGCCAGTAGTATGGGCGTTGCAGGGGCCGGCAATGAAAAACTGTTTTTT. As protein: CASSMGVAGAGNEKLFF.

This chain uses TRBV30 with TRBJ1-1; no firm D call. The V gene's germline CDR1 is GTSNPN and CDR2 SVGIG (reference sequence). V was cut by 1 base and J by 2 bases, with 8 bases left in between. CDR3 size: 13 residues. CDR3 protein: CAWSAQFNTEAFF. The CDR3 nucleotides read TGTGCCTGGAGTGCTCAGTTCAACACTGAAGCTTTCTTT.

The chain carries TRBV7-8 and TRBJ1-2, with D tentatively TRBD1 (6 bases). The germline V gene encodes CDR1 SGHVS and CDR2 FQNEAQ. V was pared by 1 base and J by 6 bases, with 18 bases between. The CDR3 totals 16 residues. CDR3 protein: CASSLVQGRASHGYTF. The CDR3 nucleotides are TGTGCCAGCAGCTTAGTGCAGGGGAGGGCTTCGCATGGCTACACCTTC.

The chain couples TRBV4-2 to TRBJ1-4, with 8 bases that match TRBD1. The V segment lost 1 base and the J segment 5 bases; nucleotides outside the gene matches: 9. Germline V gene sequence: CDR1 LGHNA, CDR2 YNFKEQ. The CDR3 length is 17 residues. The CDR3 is CASSQGGGRQGNEKLFF. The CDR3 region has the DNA TGTGCCAGCAGCCAAGGGGGCGGGCGACAGGGGAATGAAAAACTGTTTTTT.

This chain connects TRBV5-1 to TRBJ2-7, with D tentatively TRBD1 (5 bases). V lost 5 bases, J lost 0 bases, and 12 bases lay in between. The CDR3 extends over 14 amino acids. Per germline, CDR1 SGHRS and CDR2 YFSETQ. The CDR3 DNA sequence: TGCGCCAGCAGTCTTAAAGGGGACTCCTACGAGCAGTACTTC. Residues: CASSLKGDSYEQYF.

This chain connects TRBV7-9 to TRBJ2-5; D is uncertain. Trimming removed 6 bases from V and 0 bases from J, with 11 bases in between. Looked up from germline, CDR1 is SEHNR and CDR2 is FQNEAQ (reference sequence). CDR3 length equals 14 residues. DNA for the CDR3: TGTGCCAGCAGGGATAGCTCGTACCAAGAGACCCAGTACTTC. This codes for CASRDSSYQETQYF.

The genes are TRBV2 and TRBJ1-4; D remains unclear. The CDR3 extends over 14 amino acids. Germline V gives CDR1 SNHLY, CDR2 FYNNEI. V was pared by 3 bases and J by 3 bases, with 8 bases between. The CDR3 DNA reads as TGTGCCAGCAGTGATTACACCCCTAATGAAAAACTGTTTTTT. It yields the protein CASSDYTPNEKLFF.

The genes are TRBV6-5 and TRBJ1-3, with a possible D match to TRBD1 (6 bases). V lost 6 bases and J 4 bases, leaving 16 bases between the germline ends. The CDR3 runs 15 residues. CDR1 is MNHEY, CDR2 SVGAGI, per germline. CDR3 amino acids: CASSFDRLAGNTIYF. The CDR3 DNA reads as TGTGCCAGCAGCTTCGACAGGCTGGCGGGAAACACCATATATTTT.